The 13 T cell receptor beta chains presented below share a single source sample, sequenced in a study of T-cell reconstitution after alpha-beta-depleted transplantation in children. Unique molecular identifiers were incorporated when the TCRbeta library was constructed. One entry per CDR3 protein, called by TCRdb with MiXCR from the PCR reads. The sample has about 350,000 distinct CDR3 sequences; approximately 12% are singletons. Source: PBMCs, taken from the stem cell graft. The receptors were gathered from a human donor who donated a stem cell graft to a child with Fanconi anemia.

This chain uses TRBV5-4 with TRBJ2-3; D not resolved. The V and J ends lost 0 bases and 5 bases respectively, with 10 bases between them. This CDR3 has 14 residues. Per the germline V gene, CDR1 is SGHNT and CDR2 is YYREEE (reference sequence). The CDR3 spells CASSLGIAGDTQYF. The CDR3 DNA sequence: TGTGCCAGCAGCTTGGGAATCGCAGGAGATACGCAGTATTTT.

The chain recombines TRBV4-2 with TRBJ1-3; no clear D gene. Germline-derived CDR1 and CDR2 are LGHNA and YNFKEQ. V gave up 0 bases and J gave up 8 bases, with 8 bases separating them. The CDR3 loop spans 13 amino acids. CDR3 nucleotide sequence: TGTGCCAGCAGCCAAGATCCCTCGGACACCATATATTTT. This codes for CASSQDPSDTIYF.

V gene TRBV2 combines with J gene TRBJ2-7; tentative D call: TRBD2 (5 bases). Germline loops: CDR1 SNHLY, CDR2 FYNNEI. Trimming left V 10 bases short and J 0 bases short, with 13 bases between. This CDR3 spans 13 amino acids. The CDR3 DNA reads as TGTGCCACCAACGAGAGGGCCTCCTACGAGCAGTACGTC. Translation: CATNERASYEQYV.

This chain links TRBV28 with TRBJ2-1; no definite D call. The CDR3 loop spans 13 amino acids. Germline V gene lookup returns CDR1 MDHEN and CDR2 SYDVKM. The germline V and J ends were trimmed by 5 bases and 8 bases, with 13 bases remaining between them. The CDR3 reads CASSPLEVDEQFF. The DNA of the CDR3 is TGTGCCAGCAGTCCTCTGGAAGTGGATGAGCAGTTCTTC.

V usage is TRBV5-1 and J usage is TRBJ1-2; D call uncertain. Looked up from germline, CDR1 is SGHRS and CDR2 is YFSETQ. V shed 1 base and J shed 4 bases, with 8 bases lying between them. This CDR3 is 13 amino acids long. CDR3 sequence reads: CASSLNTFYGYTF. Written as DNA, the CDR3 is TGCGCCAGCAGCTTGAACACATTCTATGGCTACACCTTC.

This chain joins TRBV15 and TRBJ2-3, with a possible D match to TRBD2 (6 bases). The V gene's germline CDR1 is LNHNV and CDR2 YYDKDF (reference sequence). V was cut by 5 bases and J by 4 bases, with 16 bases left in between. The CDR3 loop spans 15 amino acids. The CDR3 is CATSGTPTRPDTQYF. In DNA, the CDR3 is TGTGCCACCAGCGGAACCCCGACTAGGCCAGATACGCAGTATTTT.

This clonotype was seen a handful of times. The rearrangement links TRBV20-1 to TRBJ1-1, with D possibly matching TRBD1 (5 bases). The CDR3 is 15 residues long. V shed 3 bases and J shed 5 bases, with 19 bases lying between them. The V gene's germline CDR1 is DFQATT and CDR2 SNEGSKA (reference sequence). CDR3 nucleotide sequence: TGCAGTGCTAGCAAACCGGTGGGGGGAGGGACTGAAGCTTTCTTT. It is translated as CSASKPVGGGTEAFF.

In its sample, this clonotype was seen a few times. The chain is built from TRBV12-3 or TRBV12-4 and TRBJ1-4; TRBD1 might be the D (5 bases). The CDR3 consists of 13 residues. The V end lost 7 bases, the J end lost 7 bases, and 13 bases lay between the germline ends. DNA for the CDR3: TGTGCCAGCACGGGACCGGTTGGTGAAAAACTGTTTTTT. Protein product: CASTGPVGEKLFF.

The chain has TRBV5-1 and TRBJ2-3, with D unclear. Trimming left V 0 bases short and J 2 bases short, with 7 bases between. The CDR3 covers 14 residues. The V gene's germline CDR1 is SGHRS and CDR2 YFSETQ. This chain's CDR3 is CASSLGQITDTQYF. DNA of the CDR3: TGCGCCAGCAGCTTGGGGCAGATCACAGATACGCAGTATTTT.

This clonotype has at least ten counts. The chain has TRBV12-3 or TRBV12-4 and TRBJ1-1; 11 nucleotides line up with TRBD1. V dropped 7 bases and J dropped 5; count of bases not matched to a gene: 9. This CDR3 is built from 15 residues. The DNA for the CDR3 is TGTGCCAGCATCCAGGGACAGGGGGTGTGGACTGAAGCTTTCTTT. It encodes CASIQGQGVWTEAFF.

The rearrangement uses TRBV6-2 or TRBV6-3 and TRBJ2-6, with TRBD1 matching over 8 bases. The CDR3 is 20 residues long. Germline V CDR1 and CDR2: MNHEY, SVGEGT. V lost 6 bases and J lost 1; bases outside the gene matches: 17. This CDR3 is CASSLPSDGTGASGANVLTF. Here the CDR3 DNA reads TGTGCCAGCAGCCTACCCTCGGACGGGACAGGCGCATCTGGGGCCAACGTCCTGACTTTC.

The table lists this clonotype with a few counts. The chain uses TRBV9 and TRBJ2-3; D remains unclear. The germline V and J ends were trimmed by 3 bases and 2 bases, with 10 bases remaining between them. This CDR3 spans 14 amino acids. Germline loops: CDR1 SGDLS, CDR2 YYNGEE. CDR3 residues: CASSAHDDTDTQYF. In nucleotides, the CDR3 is TGTGCCAGCAGCGCCCATGATGACACAGATACGCAGTATTTT.

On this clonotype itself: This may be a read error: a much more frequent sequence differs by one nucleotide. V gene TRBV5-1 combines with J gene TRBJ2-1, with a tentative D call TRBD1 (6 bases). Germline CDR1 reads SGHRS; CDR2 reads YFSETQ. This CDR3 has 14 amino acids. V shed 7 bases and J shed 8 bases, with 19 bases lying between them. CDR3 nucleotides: TGCGCCAGCGGCCCGGACAGCTCGGGCGATGAGCAGTTCTTC. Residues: CASGPDSSGDEQFF.